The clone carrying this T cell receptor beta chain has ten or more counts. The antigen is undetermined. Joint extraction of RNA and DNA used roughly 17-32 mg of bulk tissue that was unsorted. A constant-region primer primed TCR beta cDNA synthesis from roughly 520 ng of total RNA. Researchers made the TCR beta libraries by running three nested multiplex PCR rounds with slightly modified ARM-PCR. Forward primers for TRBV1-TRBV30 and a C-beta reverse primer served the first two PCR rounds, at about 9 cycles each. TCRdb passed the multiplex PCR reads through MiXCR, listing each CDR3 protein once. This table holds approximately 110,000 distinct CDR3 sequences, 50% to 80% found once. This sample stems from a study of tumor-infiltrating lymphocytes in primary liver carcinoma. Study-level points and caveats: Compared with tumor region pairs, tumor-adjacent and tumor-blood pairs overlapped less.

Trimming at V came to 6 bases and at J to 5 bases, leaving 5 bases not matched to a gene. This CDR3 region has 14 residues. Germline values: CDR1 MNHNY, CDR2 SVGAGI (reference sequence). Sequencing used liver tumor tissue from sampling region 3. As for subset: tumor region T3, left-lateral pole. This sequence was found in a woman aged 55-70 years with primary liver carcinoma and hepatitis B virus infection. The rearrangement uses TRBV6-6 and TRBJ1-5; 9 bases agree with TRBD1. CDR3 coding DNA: TGTGCCAGCAGCCCTACAGGGGGCTATCAGCCCCAGCATTTT. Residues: CASSPTGGYQPQHF.